These 9 T cell receptor beta chains share one sample of origin, sequenced in a study of blood T cell repertoires in COVID-19. Sequencing used immunoSEQ multiplex PCR; TCRdb keeps in-frame clones, though not all of them. The sample lists about 150,000 clones, 84% seen once, with roughly 9.8% in the top ten. Sample: peripheral blood. The receptors were sampled from a woman in her forties or fifties with acute or convalescent COVID-19.

This clone was counted between two and nine times. This chain links TRBV2 with TRBJ1-5; D is perhaps TRBD1 (6 bases). V lost 1 base and J lost 0, with 13 bases in between. The CDR3 loop spans 17 amino acids. CDR1 SNHLY and CDR2 FYNNEI come from the germline V gene. The CDR3 DNA sequence: TGTGCCAGCAGTGAAGAGACCAGGGGAAATAGCAATCAGCCCCAGCATTTT. This translates into CASSEETRGNSNQPQHF.

The chain is built from TRBV10-2 and TRBJ2-7, with 8 bases aligning to TRBD2. J gave up 2 bases and V 4 bases, and 4 bases lay outside the gene matches. CDR1 and CDR2 from the germline V gene are WSHSY and SAAADI. CDR3 size: 14 residues. The CDR3 region is CASSGPSGPYEQYF. The CDR3 nucleotides read TGCGCCAGCAGTGGGCCTAGCGGGCCCTACGAGCAGTACTTC.

This rearrangement joins TRBV20-1 to TRBJ2-1, with D tentatively TRBD2 (5 bases). Germline lookup yields CDR1 DFQATT and CDR2 SNEGSKA (reference sequence). This CDR3 comprises 11 residues. V lost 5 bases, J lost 9 bases, and 11 bases lay in between. The CDR3 region is CSAETNTEQFF. The CDR3 DNA follows: TGCAGTGCTGAGACTAACACTGAGCAGTTCTTC.

The gene calls are TRBV7-2 and TRBJ1-2; TRBD1 might be the D (5 bases). Germline V CDR1 and CDR2: SGHTA, FQGNSA. With 1 base removed from V and 3 bases from J, the gap between germline ends came to 9 bases. The CDR3 is 14 residues long. The chain's CDR3 is CASSLVQGDYGYTF. The CDR3 DNA is TGTGCCAGCAGCTTAGTTCAGGGCGACTATGGCTACACCTTC.

The CDR3 reads CASSHPIAKGRWQGRETQYF. The CDR3, as DNA: TGTGCCAGCAGCCACCCGATAGCAAAGGGAAGGTGGCAGGGTCGGGAGACCCAGTACTTC. The rearrangement links TRBV21-1 to TRBJ2-5; the tabulated D call, TRBD1, remains unverified against the DNA. TRBV21-1 is a documented pseudogene. The CDR3 runs 20 residues.

With regard to this clone: The sample contains more than one DNA sequence encoding this CDR3. This chain's CDR3 is CASSRTGGNQPQHF. CDR3 DNA sequence: TGTGCCAGCAGCCGCACGGGGGGGAATCAGCCCCAGCATTTT. The rearrangement uses TRBV7-8 and TRBJ1-5, with D perhaps matching TRBD1 (5 bases). The germline V gene encodes CDR1 SGHVS and CDR2 FQNEAQ. CDR3 length: 14 residues. Deletions cut 5 bases from V and 4 bases from J, with 12 bases between. Looking up the rest from reference TRBV7-8 and TRBJ1-5 gives the full variable domain: GAGVSQSPRYKVAKRGQDVALRCDPISGHVSLFWYQQALGQGPEFLTYFQNEAQLDKSGLPSDRFFAERPEGSVSTLKIQRTQQEDSAVYLCASSRTGGNQPQHFGDGTRLSIL.

V is TRBV6-5 and J is TRBJ1-2, with D hard to call. The V end was cut by 8 bases, the J end by 4 bases, with 11 bases between. CDR1 and CDR2 (germline): MNHEY, SVGAGI. This CDR3 comprises 12 residues. CDR3 in amino acids: CASSSGGYGYTF. The CDR3 DNA reads as TGTGCCAGCTCCTCGGGAGGCTATGGCTACACCTTC.

The chain has TRBV2 and TRBJ1-4; D possibly corresponds to TRBD1 (5 bases). CDR3 length: 15 amino acids. Between the trimmed V and J ends, which lost 3 bases and 5 bases, there was a span of 13 bases. Germline V lookup: CDR1 SNHLY, CDR2 FYNNEI. CDR3 in amino acids: CASSDRRGINEKLFF. For the CDR3, the DNA is TGTGCCAGCAGTGATAGGAGGGGCATCAATGAAAAACTGTTTTTT.

The rearrangement uses TRBV4-3 and TRBJ1-2; D unclear. V was clipped by 1 base and J by 7 bases, with 19 bases between them. The germline V gene encodes CDR1 LGHNA and CDR2 YSLEER. This CDR3 spans 16 amino acids. The chain's CDR3 is CASSQGGAGLFFGYTF. The CDR3 nucleotides read TGCGCCAGCAGCCAAGGAGGTGCGGGTTTATTCTTTGGCTACACCTTC.